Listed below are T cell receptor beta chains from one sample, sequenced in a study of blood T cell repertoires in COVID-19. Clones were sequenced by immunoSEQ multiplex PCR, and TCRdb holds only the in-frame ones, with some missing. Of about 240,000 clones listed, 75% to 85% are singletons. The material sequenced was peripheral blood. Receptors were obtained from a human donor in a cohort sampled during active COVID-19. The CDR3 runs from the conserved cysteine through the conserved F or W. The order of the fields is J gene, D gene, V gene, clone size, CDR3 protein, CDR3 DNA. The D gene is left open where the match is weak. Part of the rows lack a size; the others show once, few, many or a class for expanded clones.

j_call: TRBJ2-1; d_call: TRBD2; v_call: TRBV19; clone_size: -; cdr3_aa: CASSWGLAGEREQFF; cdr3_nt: TGTGCCAGTAGCTGGGGGCTAGCGGGGGAACGCGAGCAGTTCTTC
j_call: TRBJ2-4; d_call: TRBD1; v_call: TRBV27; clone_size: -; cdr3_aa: CASSPGQGTSYKNIQYF; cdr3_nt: TGTGCCAGCAGTCCTGGACAGGGGACCTCTTACAAAAACATTCAGTACTTC
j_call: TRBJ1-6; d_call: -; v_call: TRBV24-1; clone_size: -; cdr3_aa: CATSEPDPPDRDNSPLHF; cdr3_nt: TGTGCCACCAGTGAACCTGACCCCCCCGACAGAGATAATTCACCCCTCCACTTT
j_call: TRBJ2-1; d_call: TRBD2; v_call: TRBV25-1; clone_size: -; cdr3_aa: CASSEGGRGYNEQFF; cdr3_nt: TGTGCCAGCAGTGAGGGCGGGAGGGGGTACAATGAGCAGTTCTTC
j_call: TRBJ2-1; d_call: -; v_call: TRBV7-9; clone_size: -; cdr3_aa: CASSLERDEQFF; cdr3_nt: TGTGCCAGCAGCTTAGAGCGGGATGAGCAGTTCTTC
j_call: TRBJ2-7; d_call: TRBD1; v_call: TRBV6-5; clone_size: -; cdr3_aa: CASSYLPGTGAYEQYF; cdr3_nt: TGTGCCAGCAGTTACCTACCCGGGACAGGGGCCTACGAGCAGTACTTC
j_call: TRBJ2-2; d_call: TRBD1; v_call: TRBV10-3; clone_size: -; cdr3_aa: CAISQTRQGNTGELFF; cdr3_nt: TGTGCCATCAGTCAGACACGACAGGGGAACACCGGGGAGCTGTTTTTT
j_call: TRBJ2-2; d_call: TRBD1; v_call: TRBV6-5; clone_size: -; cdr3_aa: CASRYTGTDLTGELFF; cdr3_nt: TGTGCCAGCAGATACACCGGGACAGACCTCACCGGGGAGCTGTTTTTT
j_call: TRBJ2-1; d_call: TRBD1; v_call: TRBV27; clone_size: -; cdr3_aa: CASSFAMGQPGNEQFF; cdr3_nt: TGTGCCAGCAGTTTCGCCATGGGACAGCCGGGGAATGAGCAGTTCTTC
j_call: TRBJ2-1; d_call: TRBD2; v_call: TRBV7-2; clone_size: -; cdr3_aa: CASSLSGRSHNEQFF; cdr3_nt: TGTGCCAGCAGCCTTAGCGGGAGGTCCCACAATGAGCAGTTCTTC
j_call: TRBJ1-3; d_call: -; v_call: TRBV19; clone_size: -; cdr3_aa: CASSIAGGFSGNTIYF; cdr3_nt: TGTGCCAGTAGTATAGCGGGGGGATTCTCTGGAAACACCATATATTTT
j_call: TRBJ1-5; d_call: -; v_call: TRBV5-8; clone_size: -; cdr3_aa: CASSNAIGGAPGNQPQHF; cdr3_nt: TGTGCCAGCAGCAACGCGATCGGGGGGGCGCCGGGTAATCAGCCCCAGCATTTT
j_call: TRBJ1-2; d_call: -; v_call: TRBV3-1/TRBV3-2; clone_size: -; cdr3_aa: CASSQVAGKSGYTF; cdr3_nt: TGTGCCAGCAGCCAAGTGGCAGGGAAAAGTGGCTACACCTTC
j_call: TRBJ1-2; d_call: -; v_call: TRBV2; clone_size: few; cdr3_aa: CASSESGDYGYTF; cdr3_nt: TGTGCCAGCAGTGAATCGGGGGACTATGGCTACACCTTC
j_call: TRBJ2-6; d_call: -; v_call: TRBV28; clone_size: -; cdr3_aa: CASKYGANVLTF; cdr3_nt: TGTGCCAGCAAATATGGGGCCAACGTCCTGACTTTC
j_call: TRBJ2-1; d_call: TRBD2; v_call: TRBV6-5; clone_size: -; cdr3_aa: CASSLLAGVGNEQFF; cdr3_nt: TGTGCCAGCAGTTTACTAGCGGGAGTGGGCAATGAGCAGTTCTTC
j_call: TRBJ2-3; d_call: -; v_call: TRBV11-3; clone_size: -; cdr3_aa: CASSARVSTDTQYF; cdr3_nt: TGTGCCAGCAGCGCCCGGGTATCTACAGATACGCAGTATTTT
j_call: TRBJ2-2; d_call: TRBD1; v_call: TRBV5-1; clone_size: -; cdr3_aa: CASTLDRRDTGELFF; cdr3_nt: TGCGCCAGCACCTTGGACAGGCGCGACACCGGGGAGCTGTTTTTT
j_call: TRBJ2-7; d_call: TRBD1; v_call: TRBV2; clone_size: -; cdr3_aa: CASSEATGWTGEDRYEQYF; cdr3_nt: TGTGCCAGCAGTGAAGCGACGGGGTGGACAGGGGAGGACCGCTACGAGCAGTACTTC
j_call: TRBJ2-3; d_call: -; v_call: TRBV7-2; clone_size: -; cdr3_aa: CASQGTYTDTQYF; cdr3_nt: TGTGCCAGTCAGGGGACCTACACAGATACGCAGTATTTT
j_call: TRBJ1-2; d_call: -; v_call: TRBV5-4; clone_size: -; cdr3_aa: CASSLGGSRTYGYTF; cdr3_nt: TGTGCCAGCAGCCTCGGGGGATCGAGGACTTATGGCTACACCTTC
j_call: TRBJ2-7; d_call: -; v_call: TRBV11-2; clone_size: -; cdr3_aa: CASSQTGYEQYF; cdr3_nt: TGTGCCAGCAGTCAGACAGGCTACGAGCAGTACTTC
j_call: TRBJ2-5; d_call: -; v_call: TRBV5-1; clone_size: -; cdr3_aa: CASSRDTQETQYF; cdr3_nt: TGCGCCAGCAGCCGGGACACCCAAGAGACCCAGTACTTC
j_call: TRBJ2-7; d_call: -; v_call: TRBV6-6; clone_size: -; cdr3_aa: CASSYPGQNPEQYF; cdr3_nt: TGTGCCAGCAGTTACCCCGGACAGAATCCAGAGCAGTACTTC
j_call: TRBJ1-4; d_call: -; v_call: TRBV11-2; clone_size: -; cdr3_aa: CASSAQGATNEKLFF; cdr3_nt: TGTGCCAGCAGCGCCCAAGGGGCGACTAATGAAAAACTGTTTTTT
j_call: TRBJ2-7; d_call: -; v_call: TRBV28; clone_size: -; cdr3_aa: CASSLFQAGSYEQYF; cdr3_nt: TGTGCCAGCAGTTTATTCCAGGCAGGATCCTACGAGCAGTACTTC
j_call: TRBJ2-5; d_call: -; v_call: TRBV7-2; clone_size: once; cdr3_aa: CASSFGGGAETQYF; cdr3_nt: TGTGCCAGCAGCTTCGGAGGGGGCGCAGAGACCCAGTACTTC
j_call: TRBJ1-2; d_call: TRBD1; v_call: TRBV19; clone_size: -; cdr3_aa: CASSTIGQGAVGYTF; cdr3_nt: TGTGCCAGTAGTACCATCGGACAGGGGGCGGTTGGCTACACCTTC
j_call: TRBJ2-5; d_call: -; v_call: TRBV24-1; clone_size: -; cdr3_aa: CATSMPGQETQYF; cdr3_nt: TGTGCCACCAGCATGCCGGGACAAGAGACCCAGTACTTC
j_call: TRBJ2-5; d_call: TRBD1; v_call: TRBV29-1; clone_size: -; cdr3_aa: CSAYPGTGEETQYF; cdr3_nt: TGCAGCGCCTATCCCGGGACAGGGGAAGAGACCCAGTACTTC
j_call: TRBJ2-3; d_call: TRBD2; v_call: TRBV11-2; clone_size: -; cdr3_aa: CASSLVGLSTDTQYF; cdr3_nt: TGTGCCAGCAGCTTAGTGGGACTAAGCACAGATACGCAGTATTTT
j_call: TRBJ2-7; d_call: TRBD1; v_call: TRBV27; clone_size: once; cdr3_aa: CASRPGTGALYEQYF; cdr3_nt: TGTGCCAGCAGACCAGGGACAGGGGCCCTCTACGAGCAGTACTTC
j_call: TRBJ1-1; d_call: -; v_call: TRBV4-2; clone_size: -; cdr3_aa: CASSPDSYTEAFF; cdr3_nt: TGTGCCAGCAGCCCGGACAGCTACACTGAAGCTTTCTTT
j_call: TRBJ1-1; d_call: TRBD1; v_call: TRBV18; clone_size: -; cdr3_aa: CASSPRDRNINTEAFF; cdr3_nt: TGTGCCAGCTCACCTCGGGACAGGAATATCAACACTGAAGCTTTCTTT
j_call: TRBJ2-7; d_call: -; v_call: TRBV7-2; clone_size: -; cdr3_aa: CASSLTSTYEQYF; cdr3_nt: TGTGCCAGTTCATTGACTTCCACCTACGAGCAGTACTTC
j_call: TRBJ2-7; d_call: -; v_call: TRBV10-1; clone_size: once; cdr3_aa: CASSESLGGVAYEQYF; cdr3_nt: TGCGCCAGCAGTGAGTCGTTGGGGGGTGTTGCCTACGAGCAGTACTTC
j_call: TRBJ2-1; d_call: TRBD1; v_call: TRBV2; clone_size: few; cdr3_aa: CANGDRAPDIF; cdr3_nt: TGTGCCAACGGGGACAGGGCCCCGGACATCTTC
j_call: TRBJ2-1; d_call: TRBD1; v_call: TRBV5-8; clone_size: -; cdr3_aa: CASSHGTVDNEQFF; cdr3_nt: TGTGCCAGCAGCCACGGGACAGTTGACAATGAGCAGTTCTTC
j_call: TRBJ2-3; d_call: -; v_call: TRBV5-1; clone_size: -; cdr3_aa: CASSPRTGTDTQYF; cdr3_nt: TGCGCCAGCAGCCCGAGGACAGGCACAGATACGCAGTATTTT
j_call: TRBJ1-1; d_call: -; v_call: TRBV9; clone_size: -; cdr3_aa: CASSVVQNTEAFF; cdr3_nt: TGTGCCAGCAGCGTAGTACAGAACACTGAAGCTTTCTTT
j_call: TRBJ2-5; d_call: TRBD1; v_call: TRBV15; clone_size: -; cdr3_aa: CATSTGQVQETQYF; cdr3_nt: TGTGCCACCAGCACCGGACAGGTCCAAGAGACCCAGTACTTC
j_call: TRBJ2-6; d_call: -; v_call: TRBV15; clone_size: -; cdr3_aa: CATSRDGSGANVLTF; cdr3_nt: TGTGCCACCAGCCGAGACGGGTCTGGGGCCAACGTCCTGACTTTC
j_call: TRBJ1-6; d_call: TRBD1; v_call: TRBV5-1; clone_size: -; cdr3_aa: CASSPEGQADNSPLHF; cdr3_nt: TGCGCCAGCAGCCCGGAAGGACAGGCTGATAATTCACCCCTCCACTTT
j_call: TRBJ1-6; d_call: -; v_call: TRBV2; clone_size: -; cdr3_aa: CASSEAGHSTISLHF; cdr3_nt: TGTGCCAGCAGTGAAGCGGGGCATTCAACGATATCCCTCCACTTT
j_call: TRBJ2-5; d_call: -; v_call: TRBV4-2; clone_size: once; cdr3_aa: CASSQFTGETQYF; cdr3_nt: TGTGCCAGCAGCCAATTCACGGGGGAGACCCAGTACTTC
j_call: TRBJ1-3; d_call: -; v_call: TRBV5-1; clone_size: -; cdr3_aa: CASSLGAITGNTIYF; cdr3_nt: TGCGCCAGCAGCTTGGGGGCAATCACTGGAAACACCATATATTTT
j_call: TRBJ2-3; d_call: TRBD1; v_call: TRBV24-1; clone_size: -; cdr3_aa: CATSDLTVGTGSLDTQYF; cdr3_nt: TGTGCCACCAGTGATTTGACCGTGGGGACAGGGTCTCTAGATACGCAGTATTTT
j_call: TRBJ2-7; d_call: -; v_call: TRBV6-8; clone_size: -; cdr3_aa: CASSYPAGYSYEQYF; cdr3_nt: TGTGCCAGCAGTTACCCAGCGGGCTACTCCTACGAGCAGTACTTC
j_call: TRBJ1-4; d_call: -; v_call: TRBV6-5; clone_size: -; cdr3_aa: CASSYKRRRKDEKLFF; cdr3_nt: TGTGCCAGCAGTTACAAACGACGGAGGAAGGATGAAAAACTGTTTTTT
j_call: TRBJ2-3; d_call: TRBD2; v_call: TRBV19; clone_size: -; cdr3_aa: CASSILNSGSRTDTQYF; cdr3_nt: TGTGCCAGTAGTATACTTAATAGCGGGAGTCGCACAGATACGCAGTATTTT
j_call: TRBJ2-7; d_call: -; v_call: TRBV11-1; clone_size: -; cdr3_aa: CASSLFRDLAYEQYF; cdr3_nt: TGTGCCAGCAGCTTATTCCGGGATTTGGCATACGAGCAGTACTTC
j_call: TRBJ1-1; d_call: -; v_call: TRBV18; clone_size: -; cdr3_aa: CASSPPGRNTEAFF; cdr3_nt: TGTGCCAGCTCACCACCGGGGCGGAACACTGAAGCTTTCTTT
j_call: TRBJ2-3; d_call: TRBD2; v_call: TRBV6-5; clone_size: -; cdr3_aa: CASSSGTSGFTDTQYF; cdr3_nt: TGTGCCAGCAGTTCCGGGACTAGCGGCTTCACAGATACGCAGTATTTT
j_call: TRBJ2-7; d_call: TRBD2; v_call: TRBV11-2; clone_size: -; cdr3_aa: CASSLDSAGAPYEQYF; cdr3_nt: TGTGCCAGCAGCTTAGATTCAGCGGGGGCCCCCTACGAGCAGTACTTC
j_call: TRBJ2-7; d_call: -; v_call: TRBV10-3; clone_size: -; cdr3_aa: CAISEYTGTGHEQYF; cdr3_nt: TGTGCCATCAGTGAGTATACAGGGACCGGCCACGAGCAGTACTTC
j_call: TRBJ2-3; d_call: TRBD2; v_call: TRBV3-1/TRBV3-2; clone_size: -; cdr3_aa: CASSQGEAGGHSDTQYF; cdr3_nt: TGTGCCAGCAGCCAAGGAGAAGCGGGAGGGCACTCAGATACGCAGTATTTT